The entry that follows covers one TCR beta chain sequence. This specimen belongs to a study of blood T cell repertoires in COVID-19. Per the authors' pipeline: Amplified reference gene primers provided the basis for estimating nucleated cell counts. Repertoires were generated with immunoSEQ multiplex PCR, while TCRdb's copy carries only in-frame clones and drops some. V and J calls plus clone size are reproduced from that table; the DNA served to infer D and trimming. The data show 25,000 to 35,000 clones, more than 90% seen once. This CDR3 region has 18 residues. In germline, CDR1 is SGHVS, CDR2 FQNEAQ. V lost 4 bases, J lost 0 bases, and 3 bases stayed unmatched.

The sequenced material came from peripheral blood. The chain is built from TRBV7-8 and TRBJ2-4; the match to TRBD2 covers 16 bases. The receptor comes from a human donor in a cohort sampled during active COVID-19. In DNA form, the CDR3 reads TGTGCCAGCAGCTGGGGGACTAGCGGGAGGGTAGCCAAAAACATTCAGTACTTC. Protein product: CASSWGTSGRVAKNIQYF.